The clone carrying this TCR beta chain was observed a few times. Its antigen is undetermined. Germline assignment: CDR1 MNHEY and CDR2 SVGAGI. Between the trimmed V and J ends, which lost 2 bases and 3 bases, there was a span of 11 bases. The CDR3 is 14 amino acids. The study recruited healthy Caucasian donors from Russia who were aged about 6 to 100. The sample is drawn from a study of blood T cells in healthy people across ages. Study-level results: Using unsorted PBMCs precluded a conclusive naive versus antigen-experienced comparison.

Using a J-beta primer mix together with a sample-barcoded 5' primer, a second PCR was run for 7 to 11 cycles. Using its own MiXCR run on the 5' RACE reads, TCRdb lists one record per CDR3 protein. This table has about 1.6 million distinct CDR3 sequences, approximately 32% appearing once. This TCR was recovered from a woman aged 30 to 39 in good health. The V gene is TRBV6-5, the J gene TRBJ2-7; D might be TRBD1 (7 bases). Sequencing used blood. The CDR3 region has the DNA TGTGCCAGCAGTTACGCGGGACAGAGCTACGAGCAGTACTTC. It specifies CASSYAGQSYEQYF.